Below are 17 T cell receptor beta chains sequenced from a single sample in a study of read filtering for tumor transcriptome and immune sequencing. The library was built from 400 ng RNA with molecular barcoded adaptors for alpha/delta and beta/gamma chains. TCRdb reprocessed the reads with MiXCR, giving one entry per CDR3 protein. The sample holds 100,000 to 150,000 distinct CDR3 sequences, 13% seen once. Material: a population of CD138-negative cells sorted from bone marrow. These receptors came from a donor at least 40 years old with multiple myeloma.

The sample holds many counts of this clonotype. The chain is built from TRBV19 and TRBJ2-5, with D perhaps given as TRBD1 or TRBD2 (6 bases each). CDR1 and CDR2 (germline): LNHDA, SQIVND (reference sequence). V was pared by 5 bases and J by 4 bases, with 11 bases between. This CDR3 has 13 residues. In DNA form, the CDR3 reads TGTGCCAGTAGTTTTGGGGGGCCAGAGACCCAGTACTTC. Residues: CASSFGGPETQYF.

The sample holds a few counts of this clonotype. Germline and junction disagree at one end, which may indicate a read error. The chain is built from TRBV15 and TRBJ2-6; the D gene is possibly TRBD1 (5 bases). From germline, CDR1 is LNHNV and CDR2 YYDKDF (reference sequence). The CDR3 runs 18 residues. CDR3 region: CATSRDTYPAGGAHVLTF. In DNA, the CDR3 is TGTGCCACCAGCAGAGATACCTACCCGGCCGGTGGGGCCCACGTCCTGACTTTC. Together with reference TRBV15 and TRBJ2-6, the CDR3 gives the full variable domain: DAMVIQNPRYQVTQFGKPVTLSCSQTLNHNVMYWYQQKSSQAPKLLFHYYDKDFNNEADTPDNFQSRRPNTSFCFLDIRSPGLGDTAMYLCATSRDTYPAGGAHVLTFGAGSRLTVL.

This clonotype was counted many times. The J gene is TRBJ1-1, the V gene TRBV12-3 or TRBV12-4; the D is unclear. The CDR3 totals 14 residues. V shed 3 bases and J shed 1 base, with 9 bases lying between them. DNA for the CDR3: TGTGCCAGCAGTTTCTACGGTACGAACACTGAAGCTTTCTTT. It translates to CASSFYGTNTEAFF.

At least ten counts were recorded for this clonotype. The chain employs TRBV19 and TRBJ2-2; 9 nucleotides line up with TRBD1. There are 16 residues in the CDR3. With 2 bases clipped from V and 1 base from J, the junction kept 2 bases outside the gene matches. CDR1 is LNHDA and CDR2 is SQIVND in the germline V gene (reference sequence). CDR3 sequence (DNA): TGTGCCAGTAGTATACCGGGACAGGGGAACACCGGGGAGCTGTTTTTT. This translates into CASSIPGQGNTGELFF. Combining the CDR3 with reference TRBV19 and TRBJ2-2 gives the whole variable domain DGGITQSPKYLFRKEGQNVTLSCEQNLNHDAMYWYRQDPGQGLRLIYYSQIVNDFQKGDIAEGYSVSREKKESFPLTVTSAQKNPTAFYLCASSIPGQGNTGELFFGEGSRLTVL.

This clonotype was seen a few times. This chain uses TRBV16 with TRBJ2-7; no clear D gene. The CDR3 is 12 residues long. V shed 3 bases and J shed 7 bases, with 10 bases lying between them. Germline CDR1 reads KGHSY; CDR2 reads FQNENV. The CDR3 nucleotides are TGTGCCAGCAGCCATCCCCCTAGGGAGCAGTACTTC. Its protein is CASSHPPREQYF. The complete variable domain, with remaining parts taken from reference TRBV16 and TRBJ2-7, reads GEEVAQTPKHLVRGEGQKAKLYCAPIKGHSYVFWYQQVLKNEFKFLISFQNENVFDETGMPKERFSAKCLPNSPCSLEIQATKLEDSAVYFCASSHPPREQYFGPGTRLTVT.

A word on this clonotype: At one end the junction does not follow the germline gene, possibly because of a read error. This chain connects TRBV7-2 to TRBJ1-5; D is ambiguous. The germline gives CDR1 SGHTA, CDR2 FQGNSA. The CDR3 has 14 amino acids. The CDR3 DNA is TGTGCCAGCAGATTAGCGGGGAGGGCCCAGCCCCAGCATTTT. Protein product: CASRLAGRAQPQHF. Supplemented by reference TRBV7-2 and TRBJ1-5, the full variable domain reads GAGVSQSPSNKVTEKGKDVELRCDPISGHTALYWYRQSLGQGLEFLIYFQGNSAPDKSGLPSDRFSAERTGGSVSTLTIQRTQQEDSAVYLCASRLAGRAQPQHFGDGTRLSIL.

This clonotype was observed many times. The chain recombines TRBV6-6 with TRBJ2-7; 9 positions agree with TRBD1. Germline CDR1 and CDR2: MNHNY and SVGAGI (reference sequence). This CDR3 comprises 16 residues. J lost 0 bases, V lost 0 bases, and 3 bases had no gene match. The CDR3 nucleotides read TGTGCCAGCAGTTACTCGGGGACAGGGAGCTCCTACGAGCAGTACTTC. Its translation: CASSYSGTGSSYEQYF.

This clonotype came up many times. The chain combines TRBV6-2 or TRBV6-3 with TRBJ1-5; D is unresolved. Germline CDR1 is MNHEY and CDR2 is SVGEGT. The CDR3 extends over 15 amino acids. V was pared by 2 bases and J by 0 bases, with 8 bases between. CDR3 coding DNA: TGTGCCAGCAGTTACGGGTCGGTTAGCAATCAGCCCCAGCATTTT. Translated: CASSYGSVSNQPQHF.

This clonotype appeared a few times. The J gene is TRBJ2-2, the V gene TRBV7-6, with 7 bases that match TRBD2. CDR1 is SGHVS and CDR2 is FNYEAQ in the germline V gene. V lost 0 bases, J lost 7 bases, and 11 bases stayed unmatched. The CDR3 is made up of 17 amino acids. CDR3 DNA sequence: TGTGCCAGCAGCTTAGCGCCCGGCGGGAGCAATGACGGGGAGCTGTTTTTT. It yields the protein CASSLAPGGSNDGELFF.

This clonotype appeared a few times. This chain connects TRBV20-1 to TRBJ2-7; D ambiguous. The CDR3 totals 14 residues. Trimming removed 0 bases at V and 2 bases at J, with 11 bases between. Looked up from germline, CDR1 is DFQATT and CDR2 is SNEGSKA (reference sequence). The CDR3: CSARDAEPTYEQYF. The CDR3 DNA is TGCAGTGCTAGAGATGCGGAGCCTACCTACGAGCAGTACTTC.

In this sample, this clonotype turned up many times. The chain is built from TRBV7-9 and TRBJ2-7, with 7 positions matching TRBD1. The length of the CDR3 is 14 residues. Trimming cost V 5 bases and J 1 base; bases outside gene matches: 5. In germline, CDR1 is SEHNR, CDR2 FQNEAQ (reference sequence). The CDR3 DNA sequence: TGTGCCAGCAGCGCCCGACAGGGATCCTACGAGCAGTACTTC. Protein sequence: CASSARQGSYEQYF.

In this sample, this clonotype turned up many times. This chain links TRBV11-2 with TRBJ1-2, with a weak D call TRBD1 (5 bases). V was shortened by 1 base and J by 4 bases, with 13 bases between the two germline ends. CDR3 length equals 15 residues. The V gene's germline CDR1 is SGHAT and CDR2 FQNNGV. DNA of the CDR3: TGTGCCAGCAGCTTAGCACAGGCCGAGCTCTATGGCTACACCTTC. It is translated as CASSLAQAELYGYTF.

This clonotype was observed a handful of times. The V gene is TRBV13, the J gene TRBJ2-7; D call uncertain. Germline CDR1 is PRHDT and CDR2 is FYEKMQ (reference sequence). V shed 0 bases and J shed 0 bases, with 12 bases lying between them. This CDR3 has 16 residues. The CDR3 loop is CASSLGVAPYSYEQYF. CDR3 bases: TGTGCCAGCAGCTTAGGAGTCGCGCCTTACTCCTACGAGCAGTACTTC.

This clonotype has a count of ten or more. This rearrangement joins TRBV12-3 or TRBV12-4 to TRBJ2-2; D possibly matches TRBD1 or TRBD2 (5 bases each). This CDR3 is 15 amino acids long. Trimming stripped 7 bases from V and 6 bases from J, with 18 bases between. For the CDR3, the DNA is TGTGCCAGCACTGGCGACGGGGCGCGGGCCGGGGAGCTGTTTTTT. Its translation: CASTGDGARAGELFF.

The rearrangement uses TRBV14 and TRBJ2-2, with 8 bases identical to TRBD1. The CDR3 loop spans 16 amino acids. The germline V gene has CDR1 SGHDN and CDR2 FVKESK. Trimming took 3 bases from V and 4 from J; bases not matched to a gene: 7. CDR3 bases: TGTGCCAGCAGCCATATGACAGGGGAGGTCACCGGGGAGCTGTTTTTT. It encodes CASSHMTGEVTGELFF.

This clonotype was seen many times. The chain has TRBV7-2 and TRBJ1-5; D ambiguous. Trimming removed 8 bases at V and 2 bases at J, with 28 bases between. The CDR3 consists of 19 residues. CDR1 and CDR2 from the germline V gene are SGHTA and FQGNSA. The CDR3 region has the DNA TGTGCCAGCTCAGCTTATTCCCCCCAAATAGGAAAAGGCAATCAGCCCCAGCATTTT. Residues: CASSAYSPQIGKGNQPQHF.

This clonotype was seen repeatedly, ten times or more. This sequence joins TRBV7-9 and TRBJ2-7, with a weak D call TRBD1 (6 bases). The CDR3 consists of 12 residues. Germline-derived CDR1 and CDR2 are SEHNR and FQNEAQ (reference sequence). Trimming cost V 10 bases and J 0 bases, with 10 bases left between them. The chain's CDR3 is CATGQSSYEQYF. The CDR3 DNA sequence: TGTGCCACCGGACAGAGCTCCTACGAGCAGTACTTC. The whole variable domain, filled in from reference TRBV7-9 and TRBJ2-7, reads DTGVSQNPRHKITKRGQNVTFRCDPISEHNRLYWYRQTLGQGPEFLTYFQNEAQLEKSRLLSDRFSAERPKGSFSTLEIQRTEQGDSAMYLCATGQSSYEQYFGPGTRLTVT.